The following is a T cell receptor (beta chain) sequence with its context. These data come from a study of blood T cells in healthy people across ages. Then a second PCR, running roughly 7 to 11 cycles, was carried out with a sample-barcoded 5' primer and a J-beta primer mix. From the 5' RACE reads, TCRdb called clonotypes with MiXCR, one entry per CDR3 protein. The sample includes about 1.1 million distinct CDR3 sequences, more than 30% seen only once; the top ten take about 12%. What was sequenced was blood. This TCR was recovered from a man aged 18 to 29 in good health.

The CDR3 bases are TGCAGTGCTAGAGACCTAGTAGCCTATGGCTACACCTTC. The encoded protein is CSARDLVAYGYTF. This rearrangement joins TRBV20-1 to TRBJ1-2; no reliable D call. V was shortened by 0 bases and J by 4 bases, with 9 bases between the two germline ends. The CDR3 has 13 amino acids. Germline-derived CDR1 and CDR2 are DFQATT and SNEGSKA (reference sequence).